This T cell receptor beta chain was sequenced for a study of T cell responses to AZD1222 COVID-19 vaccine. The CDR3 contains 15 residues. V gave up 2 bases and J gave up 2 bases, with 12 bases separating them. From germline, CDR1 is MNHEY and CDR2 SVGEGT. Profiling relied on immunoSEQ multiplex PCR, and the TCRdb table lists in-frame clones only, not all of them. Of approximately 150,000 clones listed, about 90% are singletons. The receptor's source is an adult who received the AZD1222 COVID-19 vaccine. The V gene is TRBV6-2 or TRBV6-3, the J gene TRBJ2-5; D is unresolved. The specimen comprised peripheral blood, sampled 28 days after the second AZD1222 dose. CDR3 region: CASSYEIPNQETQYF. CDR3 DNA: TGTGCCAGCAGTTACGAAATCCCTAATCAAGAGACCCAGTACTTC.